This T cell receptor beta chain was found in a study of T cells after yellow fever vaccination. Study-wide findings and caveats: Among primary-vaccination clones, most reappeared after the booster, at roughly 95% for CD4 and more than 85% for CD8. Highly abundant clonotypes carried over from the bulk population could end up in FACS-sorted repertoires as contaminants. Faster peaking, at day 5 versus 15, marked a secondary response that was weaker.

Per germline, CDR1 MNHEY and CDR2 SVGEGT. CDR3 length: 15 residues. J was trimmed by 5 bases and V by 2 bases; bases with no gene match: 6. A universal primer site and UMIs were added as TCR cDNA was made by 5'RACE template switching. TCRdb called the 5' RACE reads again in MiXCR, with one record for every CDR3 protein. The sample lists hundreds of thousands of distinct CDR3 sequences; approximately 13% were seen once. This clonotype was observed a handful of times. Its specificity is not known. The V call is TRBV6-2 or TRBV6-3, the J call TRBJ2-1; 7 bases match TRBD2. Sequencing was performed on PBMCs, taken on the day of the yellow fever booster vaccination. This TCR was recovered from a man aged 25-40 years who received the YFV17D yellow fever vaccine. DNA of the CDR3: TGTGCCAGCAGTTACGCCCAGCGGGAAGACAATGAGCAGTTCTTC. It specifies CASSYAQREDNEQFF.